This T cell receptor beta chain was found in a study of T cell repertoires in cytomegalovirus infection. TCRdb re-called the reads through MiXCR, storing one row per CDR3 protein. Among about 680,000 distinct CDR3 sequences listed, 20% to 30% were seen once. CDR3 length equals 17 residues. The junction had 15 bases not matched to a gene; V was cut back by 8 bases and J by 0 bases. CDR1 DFQATT and CDR2 SNEGSKA come from the germline V gene (reference sequence). This clonotype has just a few counts. This TCR derives from a human donor in good health (CMV status not recorded). Some clones in this sample may be carry-over from other donors' samples. V usage is TRBV20-1 and J usage is TRBJ1-2; TRBD1 aligns across 10 bases. Sequencing was performed on CD8+ T cells from PBMCs. The CDR3 DNA reads TGCAGTTCGATCCTACTGGGACAGGGGTGGTCTAACTATGGCTACACCTTC. Translated, it gives CSSILLGQGWSNYGYTF.